This entry lists 29 T cell receptor beta chains sequenced from one sample in a study of T cell responses to AZD1222 COVID-19 vaccine. Method: immunoSEQ multiplex PCR; TCRdb's copy keeps in-frame clones and lacks some. The data hold around 200,000 clones, with around 88% observed a single time. The sequenced sample was peripheral blood, obtained on day 0 of AZD1222 vaccination. All receptors come from an adult in good health.

The chain combines TRBV28 with TRBJ1-2; D uncertain. CDR3 length equals 14 residues. From germline, CDR1 is MDHEN and CDR2 SYDVKM. V lost 2 bases and J 5 bases, leaving 12 bases between the germline ends. CDR3 residues: CASSLTPSRYGYTF. CDR3 nucleotides: TGTGCCAGCAGTTTAACCCCAAGTCGGTATGGCTACACCTTC.

The chain couples TRBV9 to TRBJ1-2; 7 bases fit TRBD1. The CDR3 is 15 amino acids. The J segment lost 1 base and the V segment lost 0 bases, leaving 3 bases of the junction unmatched. The germline V gene encodes CDR1 SGDLS and CDR2 YYNGEE. The CDR3: CASSVGDSFNYGYTF. CDR3 nucleotides: TGTGCCAGCAGCGTAGGGGACAGCTTTAACTATGGCTACACCTTC. Combining the CDR3 with reference TRBV9 and TRBJ1-2 gives the whole variable domain DSGVTQTPKHLITATGQRVTLRCSPRSGDLSVYWYQQSLDQGLQFLIQYYNGEERAKGNILERFSAQQFPDLHSELNLSSLELGDSALYFCASSVGDSFNYGYTFGSGTRLTVV.

The V gene is TRBV10-3, the J gene TRBJ2-2; a possible D gene is TRBD1 (6 bases). Germline V gene sequence: CDR1 ENHRY, CDR2 SYGVKD. V shed 6 bases and J shed 0 bases, with 8 bases lying between them. The CDR3 sequence is 14 residues long. The CDR3 DNA is TGTGCCATCAGACAGGGTGCGAACACCGGGGAGCTGTTTTTT. Protein sequence: CAIRQGANTGELFF.

The J gene is TRBJ2-7, the V gene TRBV27; no clear D. CDR1 and CDR2 from the germline V gene are MNHEY and SMNVEV (reference sequence). This CDR3 spans 13 amino acids. V was trimmed by 4 bases and J by 1 base, leaving 8 bases between them. CDR3 DNA: TGTGCCAGCAGTTATGGCACTTCCTACGAGCAGTACTTC. It yields the protein CASSYGTSYEQYF.

The chain joins TRBV28 to TRBJ2-3, with TRBD2 matching 10 bases. Germline V gene lookup returns CDR1 MDHEN and CDR2 SYDVKM. This CDR3 is 17 amino acids long. V gave up 5 bases and J gave up 5 bases; unmatched junction bases: 13. The CDR3 DNA reads TGTGCCAGCAGTCCCACCGTAGTAGCGGGAGGACGAGATACGCAGTATTTT. This sequence encodes CASSPTVVAGGRDTQYF.

The chain employs TRBV7-2 and TRBJ1-2; maybe TRBD1 (6 bases). Trimming left V 2 bases short and J 4 bases short, with 14 bases between. Germline V CDR1 and CDR2: SGHTA, FQGNSA. CDR3 length equals 15 residues. The CDR3 reads CASSLSDRYLYGYTF. The CDR3 bases are TGTGCCAGCAGCTTATCGGACAGATACCTCTATGGCTACACCTTC.

The genes are TRBV6-2 or TRBV6-3 and TRBJ1-1; no definite D call. This CDR3 contains 13 residues. V was pared by 2 bases and J by 3 bases, with 7 bases between. Per germline, CDR1 MNHEY and CDR2 SVGEGT. CDR3 loop: CASSYGAYTEAFF. For the CDR3, the DNA is TGTGCCAGCAGTTACGGCGCCTACACTGAAGCTTTCTTT.

This rearrangement joins TRBV30 to TRBJ1-1; D remains ambiguous. The CDR3 has 13 residues. CDR1 is GTSNPN and CDR2 is SVGIG in the germline V gene (reference sequence). V shed 0 bases and J shed 1 base, with 6 bases lying between them. CDR3 DNA: TGTGCCTGGAGTGTAATGGAGAACACTGAAGCTTTCTTT. This codes for CAWSVMENTEAFF. The full variable domain, in which reference TRBV30 and TRBJ1-1 provide the parts outside the CDR3, is SQTIHQWPATLVQPVGSPLSLECTVEGTSNPNLYWYRQAAGRGLQLLFYSVGIGQISSEVPQNLSASRPQDRQFILSSKKLLLSDSGFYLCAWSVMENTEAFFGQGTRLTVV.

The chain employs TRBV7-2 and TRBJ2-7; a possible D gene is TRBD1 (6 bases). Per germline, CDR1 SGHTA and CDR2 FQGNSA. The CDR3 sequence is 15 residues long. Deletions cut 6 bases from V and 4 bases from J, with 19 bases between. The CDR3 loop is CASSSDNLQGYEQYF. In DNA, the CDR3 is TGTGCCAGCAGTTCGGATAATCTACAGGGTTACGAGCAGTACTTC.

This chain joins TRBV7-9 and TRBJ2-6, with D perhaps TRBD1 or TRBD2 (5 bases each). The length of the CDR3 is 16 residues. The V and J ends lost 3 bases and 0 bases respectively, with 9 bases between them. Germline CDR1 reads SEHNR; CDR2 reads FQNEAQ (reference sequence). CDR3 sequence (DNA): TGTGCCAGCAGCTTGGGGACCCGCTCTGGGGCCAACGTCCTGACTTTC. It codes for CASSLGTRSGANVLTF.

This chain connects TRBV9 to TRBJ2-3; D is undetermined. Germline lookup yields CDR1 SGDLS and CDR2 YYNGEE. This CDR3 region has 14 residues. V lost 0 bases to trimming and J lost 3 bases, with 8 bases between them. The CDR3 DNA sequence: TGTGCCAGCAGCGTAGGTCCGGGTACAGATACGCAGTATTTT. It is translated as CASSVGPGTDTQYF.

Comment on this clone: The germline gene is not matched at one end of the junction; a read error may be the cause. V usage is TRBV18 and J usage is TRBJ2-3, with no clear D. CDR3 size: 11 residues. Germline CDR1 reads KGHSH; CDR2 reads LQKENI. The CDR3 DNA reads as TGTGCCAGCTCACCAGAGGATACTCAGTATTTT. This translates into CASSPEDTQYF.

The rearrangement joins TRBV11-3 to TRBJ2-5, with TRBD2 as a possible D gene (6 bases). CDR3 length: 14 residues. V was pared by 1 base and J by 5 bases, with 11 bases between. Germline V gene data show CDR1 as SGHNT and CDR2 as YENEEA. As DNA, the CDR3 is TGTGCCAGCAGCTTAGGCCTTAGCGGTGAGACCCAGTACTTC. Residues: CASSLGLSGETQYF.

This chain links TRBV19 with TRBJ2-3; D might be TRBD1 or TRBD2, each matching 6 bases. V was pared by 10 bases and J by 4 bases, with 18 bases between. The CDR3 is 14 amino acids. Germline V CDR1 and CDR2: LNHDA, SQIVND (reference sequence). CDR3 residues: CATHSPGGADTQYF. CDR3 nucleotide sequence: TGTGCCACCCACTCACCCGGGGGCGCAGATACGCAGTATTTT.

The chain couples TRBV5-6 to TRBJ1-2; D might be TRBD1 (5 bases). CDR3 size: 14 residues. In germline, CDR1 is SGHDT, CDR2 YYEEEE. The V and J ends lost 0 bases and 1 base respectively, with 7 bases between them. The CDR3 DNA reads as TGTGCCAGCAGCTTGGCAGGGTTTAACTATGGCTACACCTTC. It yields the protein CASSLAGFNYGYTF.

The genes are TRBV6-4 and TRBJ2-1; TRBD1 agrees at 9 bases. CDR3 size: 15 residues. The germline V gene has CDR1 MRHNA and CDR2 SNTAGT. Trimming removed 4 bases from V and 1 base from J; junction bases left unmatched: 2. As DNA, the CDR3 is TGTGCCAGCAGTGTCGGACAGGGGTCCTACAATGAGCAGTTCTTC. Protein product: CASSVGQGSYNEQFF.

The chain joins TRBV6-2 or TRBV6-3 to TRBJ1-5; D unresolved. V dropped 5 bases and J dropped 1 base, with 12 bases sitting between them. Germline CDR1 and CDR2: MNHEY and SVGEGT. The CDR3 spans 15 residues. As DNA, the CDR3 is TGTGCCAGCAGTCTTGAGACCGGGAGCAATCAGCCCCAGCATTTT. Residues: CASSLETGSNQPQHF.

The chain joins TRBV11-2 to TRBJ2-3, with no clear D. This CDR3 spans 14 amino acids. The V gene's germline CDR1 is SGHAT and CDR2 FQNNGV. Trimming stripped 2 bases from V and 0 bases from J, with 6 bases between. The CDR3 reads CASSLYASTDTQYF. The CDR3, as DNA: TGTGCCAGCAGCTTATACGCTAGCACAGATACGCAGTATTTT.

To note about this clone: Other nucleotide sequences from this sample produce the same CDR3. The chain joins TRBV2 to TRBJ2-5; weak D call: TRBD2 (5 bases). The CDR3 has 14 residues. From germline, CDR1 is SNHLY and CDR2 FYNNEI. Trimming removed 3 bases at V and 1 base at J, with 9 bases between. CDR3 DNA sequence: TGTGCCAGCAGTGAGGGTCGGGGCCAAGAGACCCAGTACTTC. This sequence encodes CASSEGRGQETQYF.

This chain uses TRBV3-1 (or the pseudogene TRBV3-2) with TRBJ1-2; the match to TRBD1 covers 9 bases. The trim removed 7 bases at V and 8 bases at J, leaving 8 bases unmatched. The CDR3 has 13 amino acids. The germline V gene has CDR1 LGHDT and CDR2 YNNKEL (reference sequence). The CDR3 coding sequence is TGTGCCAGCACCCACCGGGACAGGGTCGGCTACACCTTC. This sequence encodes CASTHRDRVGYTF.

The table lists this clone with a count of one. The sample holds other DNA sequences that translate to the same CDR3. V gene TRBV12-3 or TRBV12-4 combines with J gene TRBJ2-5, with D unclear. The CDR3 sequence is 13 residues long. Trimming stripped 2 bases from V and 2 bases from J, with 6 bases between. The CDR3 sequence is CASSLSPQETQYF. The CDR3 DNA reads TGTGCCAGCAGTTTAAGTCCACAAGAGACCCAGTACTTC.

A note on this clone: Relative to the germline gene, one junction end is altered; a read error may explain this. The chain carries TRBV7-7 and TRBJ2-1; D not certain. Germline assignment: CDR1 SSHAT and CDR2 FNYEAQ (reference sequence). This CDR3 contains 16 residues. CDR3 sequence (DNA): TGTGCTAGCAGCTTAGCCGCCCCCGGCTCCTACAATGAGCAGTTCTTC. This translates into CASSLAAPGSYNEQFF.

The chain has TRBV18 and TRBJ1-5, with a tentative D call TRBD1 (6 bases). CDR1 and CDR2 (germline): KGHSH, LQKENI. The V and J ends lost 1 base and 4 bases respectively, with 11 bases between them. The CDR3 has 15 residues. CDR3 in amino acids: CASSPLRGPNQPQHF. CDR3 nucleotides: TGTGCCAGCTCACCACTCAGGGGCCCTAATCAGCCCCAGCATTTT.

This clone was seen only once. This chain connects TRBV28 to TRBJ2-7, with D possibly being TRBD1 (5 bases). The CDR3 length is 15 residues. The V gene lost 6 bases and the J gene lost 3 bases, with 18 bases spanning the gap. Germline assignment: CDR1 MDHEN and CDR2 SYDVKM. CDR3 loop: CASSPPGQLSYEQYF. DNA of the CDR3: TGTGCCAGCAGCCCCCCAGGGCAGTTAAGCTACGAGCAGTACTTC.

The chain employs TRBV13 and TRBJ1-1; the D is unclear. Germline CDR1 is PRHDT and CDR2 is FYEKMQ (reference sequence). V gave up 4 bases and J gave up 1 base, with 4 bases separating them. The CDR3 spans 12 residues. The DNA for the CDR3 is TGTGCCAGCAGCTACCGGAACACTGAAGCTTTCTTT. Translation gives CASSYRNTEAFF.

This rearrangement joins TRBV5-5 to TRBJ2-1; 11 positions match TRBD2. The CDR3 length is 13 residues. J was trimmed by 10 bases and V by 2 bases; bases with no gene match: 2. Germline V gene data show CDR1 as SGHKS and CDR2 as YYEKEE (reference sequence). This CDR3 is CASSFLAGGEQFF. CDR3 bases: TGTGCCAGCAGCTTTTTAGCGGGAGGGGAGCAGTTCTTC.

This chain connects TRBV7-2 to TRBJ2-5, with TRBD2 matching 9 bases. The V gene's germline CDR1 is SGHTA and CDR2 FQGNSA. This CDR3 comprises 17 residues. V was pared by 0 bases and J by 5 bases, with 10 bases of the junction left unmatched. The CDR3 coding sequence is TGTGCCAGCAGCTTAGCGGATACAGCGGGGGGCCGGGAGACCCAGTACTTC. This sequence encodes CASSLADTAGGRETQYF. The full variable domain, completed using reference TRBV7-2 and TRBJ2-5, is GAGVSQSPSNKVTEKGKDVELRCDPISGHTALYWYRQSLGQGLEFLIYFQGNSAPDKSGLPSDRFSAERTGGSVSTLTIQRTQQEDSAVYLCASSLADTAGGRETQYFGPGTRLLVL.

The V and J genes are TRBV6-5 and TRBJ1-1; the D gene is possibly TRBD1 (5 bases). CDR1 is MNHEY and CDR2 is SVGAGI in the germline V gene. The CDR3 length is 14 residues. V was trimmed by 4 bases and J by 1 base, leaving 10 bases between them. In DNA, the CDR3 is TGTGCCAGCAGTTTGGGACGGCAGAACACTGAAGCTTTCTTT. This sequence encodes CASSLGRQNTEAFF.

This chain connects TRBV9 to TRBJ1-2, with D possibly being TRBD1 (6 bases). Germline loops: CDR1 SGDLS, CDR2 YYNGEE. The germline V and J ends were trimmed by 3 bases and 4 bases, with 10 bases remaining between them. CDR3 size: 13 residues. The CDR3 DNA reads TGTGCCAGCAGCGAGGGGGGCTCCTATGGCTACACCTTC. Translation gives CASSEGGSYGYTF. Full variable domain (outside the CDR3, taken from reference TRBV9 and TRBJ1-2): DSGVTQTPKHLITATGQRVTLRCSPRSGDLSVYWYQQSLDQGLQFLIQYYNGEERAKGNILERFSAQQFPDLHSELNLSSLELGDSALYFCASSEGGSYGYTFGSGTRLTVV.